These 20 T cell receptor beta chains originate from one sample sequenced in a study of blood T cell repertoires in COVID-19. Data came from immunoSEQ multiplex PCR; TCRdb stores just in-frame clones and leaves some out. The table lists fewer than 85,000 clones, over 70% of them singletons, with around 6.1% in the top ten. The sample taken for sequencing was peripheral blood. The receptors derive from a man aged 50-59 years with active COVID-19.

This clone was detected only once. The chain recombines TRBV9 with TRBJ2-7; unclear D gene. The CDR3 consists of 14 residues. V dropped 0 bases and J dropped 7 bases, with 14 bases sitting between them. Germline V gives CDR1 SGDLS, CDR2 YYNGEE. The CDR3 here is CASSVGSHSSEQYF. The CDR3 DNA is TGTGCCAGCAGCGTAGGGTCCCACTCTAGTGAGCAGTACTTC.

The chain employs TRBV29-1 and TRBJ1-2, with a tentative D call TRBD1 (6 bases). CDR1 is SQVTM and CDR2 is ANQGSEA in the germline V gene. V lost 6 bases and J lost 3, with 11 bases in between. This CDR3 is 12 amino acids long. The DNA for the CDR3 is TGCAGCGTCGCAGGGGAAGACTATGGCTACACCTTC. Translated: CSVAGEDYGYTF.

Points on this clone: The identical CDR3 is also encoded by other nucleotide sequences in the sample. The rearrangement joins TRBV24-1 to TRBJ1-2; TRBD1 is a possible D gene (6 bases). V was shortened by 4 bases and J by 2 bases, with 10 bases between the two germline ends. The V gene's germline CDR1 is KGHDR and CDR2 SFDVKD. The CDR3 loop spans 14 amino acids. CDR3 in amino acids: CATSDLDRNYGYTF. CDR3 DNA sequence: TGTGCCACCAGTGACCTCGACAGGAACTATGGCTACACCTTC.

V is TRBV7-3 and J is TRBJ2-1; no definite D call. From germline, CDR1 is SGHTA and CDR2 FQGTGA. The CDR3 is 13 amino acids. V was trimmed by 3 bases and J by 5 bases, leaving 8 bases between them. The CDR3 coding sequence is TGTGCCAGCAGCTTTGCAGGTGACAATGAGCAGTTCTTC. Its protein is CASSFAGDNEQFF.

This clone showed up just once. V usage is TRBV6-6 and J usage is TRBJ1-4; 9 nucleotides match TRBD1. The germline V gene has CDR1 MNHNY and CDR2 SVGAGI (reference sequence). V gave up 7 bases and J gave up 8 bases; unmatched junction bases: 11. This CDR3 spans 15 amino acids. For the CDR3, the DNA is TGTGCCAGCATCAAACAGGGGGCAAAGGGGGAAAAACTGTTTTTT. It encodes CASIKQGAKGEKLFF.

The CDR3 coding sequence is TGTGCCACCAGCAGGGGGACTAGCGGGGGCACAGATACGCAGTATTTT. This sequence encodes CATSRGTSGGTDTQYF. V and J are TRBV15 and TRBJ2-3; 13 nucleotides line up with TRBD2. J lost 1 base, V lost 3 bases, and 1 base had no gene match. Germline V lookup: CDR1 LNHNV, CDR2 YYDKDF (reference sequence). The CDR3 sequence is 16 residues long.

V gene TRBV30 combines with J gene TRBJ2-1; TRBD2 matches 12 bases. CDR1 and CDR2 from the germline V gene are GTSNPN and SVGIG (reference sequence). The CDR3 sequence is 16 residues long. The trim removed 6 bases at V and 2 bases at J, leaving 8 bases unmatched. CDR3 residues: CACYRTSGAPYNEQFF. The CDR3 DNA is TGTGCCTGTTATAGGACTAGCGGGGCCCCCTACAATGAGCAGTTCTTC.

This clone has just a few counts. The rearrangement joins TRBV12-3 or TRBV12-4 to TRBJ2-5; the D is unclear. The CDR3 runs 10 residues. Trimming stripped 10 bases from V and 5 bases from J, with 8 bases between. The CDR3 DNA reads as TGTGCCACCTCCCGGGAGACCCAGTACTTC. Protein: CATSRETQYF.

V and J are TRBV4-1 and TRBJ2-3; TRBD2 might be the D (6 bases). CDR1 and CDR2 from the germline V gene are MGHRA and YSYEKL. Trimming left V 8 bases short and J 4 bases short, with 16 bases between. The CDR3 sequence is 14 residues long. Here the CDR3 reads CASDRGGAPDTQYF. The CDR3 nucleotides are TGCGCCAGCGACCGAGGCGGGGCCCCAGATACGCAGTATTTT.

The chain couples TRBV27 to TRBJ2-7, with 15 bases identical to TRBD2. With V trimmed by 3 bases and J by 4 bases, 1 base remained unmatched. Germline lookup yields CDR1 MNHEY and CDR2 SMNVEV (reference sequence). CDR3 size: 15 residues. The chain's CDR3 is CASSFGTSGRYEQYF. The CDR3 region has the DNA TGTGCCAGCAGTTTTGGGACTAGCGGGAGGTACGAGCAGTACTTC.

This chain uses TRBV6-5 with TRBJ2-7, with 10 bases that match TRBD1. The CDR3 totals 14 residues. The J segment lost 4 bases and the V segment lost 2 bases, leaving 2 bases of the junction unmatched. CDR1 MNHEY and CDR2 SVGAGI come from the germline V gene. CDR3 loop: CASSYGTGEYEQYF. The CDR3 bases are TGTGCCAGCAGTTACGGGACAGGGGAATACGAGCAGTACTTC.

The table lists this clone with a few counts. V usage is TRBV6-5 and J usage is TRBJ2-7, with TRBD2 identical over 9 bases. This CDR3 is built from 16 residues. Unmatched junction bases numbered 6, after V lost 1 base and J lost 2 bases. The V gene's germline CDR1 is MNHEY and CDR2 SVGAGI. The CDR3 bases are TGTGCCAGCAGTTACTTAGCGGGGGCGATAGCCTACGAGCAGTACTTC. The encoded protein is CASSYLAGAIAYEQYF.

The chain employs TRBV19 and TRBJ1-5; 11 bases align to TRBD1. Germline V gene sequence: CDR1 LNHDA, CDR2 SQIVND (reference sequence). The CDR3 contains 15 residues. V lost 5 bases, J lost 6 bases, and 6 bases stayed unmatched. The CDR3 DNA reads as TGTGCCAGTAGTTCCGGACAGGGGGCAGTTCAGCCCCAGCATTTT. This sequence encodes CASSSGQGAVQPQHF. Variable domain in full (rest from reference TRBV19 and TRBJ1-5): DGGITQSPKYLFRKEGQNVTLSCEQNLNHDAMYWYRQDPGQGLRLIYYSQIVNDFQKGDIAEGYSVSREKKESFPLTVTSAQKNPTAFYLCASSSGQGAVQPQHFGDGTRLSIL.

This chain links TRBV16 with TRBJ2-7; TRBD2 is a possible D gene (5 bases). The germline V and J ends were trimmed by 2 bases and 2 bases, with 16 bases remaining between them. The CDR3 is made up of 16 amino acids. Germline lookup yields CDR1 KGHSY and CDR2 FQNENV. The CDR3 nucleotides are TGTGCCAGCAGCCAAGCCTCGGGGAAGGGAGCCTACGAGCAGTACTTC. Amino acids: CASSQASGKGAYEQYF.

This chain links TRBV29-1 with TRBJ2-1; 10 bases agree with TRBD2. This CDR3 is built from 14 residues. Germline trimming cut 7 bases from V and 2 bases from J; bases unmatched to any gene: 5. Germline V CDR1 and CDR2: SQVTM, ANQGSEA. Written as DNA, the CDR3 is TGCAGCGCGGATACTAGCGGGGCCTACAATGAGCAGTTCTTC. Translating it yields CSADTSGAYNEQFF.

DNA for the CDR3: TGTGCCAGCAGCTTAGGTGGCGGAGGCCCGGAGCAGTACTTC. Translated, it gives CASSLGGGGPEQYF. This rearrangement joins TRBV7-8 to TRBJ2-7; tentatively, D is TRBD2 (5 bases). There are 14 residues in the CDR3. V lost 1 base and J 7 bases, leaving 14 bases between the germline ends. Germline assignment: CDR1 SGHVS and CDR2 FQNEAQ.

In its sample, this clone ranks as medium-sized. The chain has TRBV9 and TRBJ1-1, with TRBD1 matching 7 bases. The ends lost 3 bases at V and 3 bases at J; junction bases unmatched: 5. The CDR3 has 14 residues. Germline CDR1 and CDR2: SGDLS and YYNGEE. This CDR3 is CASSADTGDTEAFF. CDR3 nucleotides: TGTGCCAGCAGCGCAGATACAGGGGACACTGAAGCTTTCTTT. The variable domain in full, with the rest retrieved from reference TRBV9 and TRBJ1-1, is DSGVTQTPKHLITATGQRVTLRCSPRSGDLSVYWYQQSLDQGLQFLIQYYNGEERAKGNILERFSAQQFPDLHSELNLSSLELGDSALYFCASSADTGDTEAFFGQGTRLTVV.

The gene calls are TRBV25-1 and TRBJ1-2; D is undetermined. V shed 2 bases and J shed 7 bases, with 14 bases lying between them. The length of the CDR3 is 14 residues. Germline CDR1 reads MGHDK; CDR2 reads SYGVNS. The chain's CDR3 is CASSEGPGVGGYTF. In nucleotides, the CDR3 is TGTGCCAGCAGTGAAGGCCCCGGGGTGGGTGGCTACACCTTC.

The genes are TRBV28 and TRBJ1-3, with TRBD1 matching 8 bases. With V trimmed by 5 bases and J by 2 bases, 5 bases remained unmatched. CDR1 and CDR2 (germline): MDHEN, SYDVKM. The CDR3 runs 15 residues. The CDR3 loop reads CASSPTGGAGNTIYF. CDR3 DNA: TGTGCCAGCAGTCCTACAGGGGGAGCTGGAAACACCATATATTTT. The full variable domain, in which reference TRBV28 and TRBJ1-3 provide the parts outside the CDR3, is DVKVTQSSRYLVKRTGEKVFLECVQDMDHENMFWYRQDPGLGLRLIYFSYDVKMKEKGDIPEGYSVSREKKERFSLILESASTNQTSMYLCASSPTGGAGNTIYFGEGSWLTVV.

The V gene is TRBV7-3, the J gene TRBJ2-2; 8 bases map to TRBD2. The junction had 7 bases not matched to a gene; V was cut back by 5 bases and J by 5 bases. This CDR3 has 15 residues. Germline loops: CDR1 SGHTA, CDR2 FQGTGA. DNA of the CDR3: TGTGCCAGCAGCCGAGTCGGGGGGGCGACCGGGGAGCTGTTTTTT. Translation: CASSRVGGATGELFF.